This TCR beta chain stems from a study of shared clonotypes between healthy human individuals. In germline, CDR1 is MNHNS, CDR2 SASEGT. The ends were cut back, 6 bases at V and 5 bases at J, with 19 bases in the middle. The CDR3 has 15 residues. Produced via immunoSEQ multiplex PCR; TCRdb's table is partial and in-frame only. The sample yields some 2,100,000 clones, about 94% seen once. The sequencing sample was made of naive CD4+ T cells sorted from blood. The subset here: CD45RA+ positively selected. The chain recombines TRBV6-1 with TRBJ1-2, with a possible D match to TRBD1 (6 bases). This TCR came from a man aged 18 to 35 in good health. The CDR3 coding sequence is TGTGCCAGCAGCCGACCTACTAAGGGGGAGTATGGCTACACCTTC. Residues: CASSRPTKGEYGYTF.